Listed here are 6 T cell receptor beta chains from one sample, sequenced in a study of regulatory T cells in long-lasting Graves disease. Arm-PCR with iRepertoire HTBI primers amplified the CDR3 regions for these TCR beta libraries. TCRdb recomputed calls from the multiplex PCR reads with MiXCR, one row per CDR3 protein. The sample lists around 450,000 distinct CDR3 sequences, around a fifth occurring once. Time point described: persistent/refractory GD, antithyroid drugs over 5 years with positive TRAb. With RNA extracted from PBMCs as input, the TCR library was made. The sample was peripheral blood mononuclear cells (PBMCs), taken when the disease was refractory, from a patient treated with antithyroid drugs. Receptor source: a female donor with Graves disease.

This clonotype occurred a few times. The chain uses TRBV27 and TRBJ2-2, with a tentative D call TRBD2 (5 bases). V was shortened by 6 bases and J by 6 bases, with 14 bases between the two germline ends. The CDR3 runs to 14 residues. The V gene's germline CDR1 is MNHEY and CDR2 SMNVEV (reference sequence). CDR3 sequence (DNA): TGTGCCAGCAGCGAACTAGTAGGTTCCGGGGAGCTGTTTTTT. It is translated as CASSELVGSGELFF.

The chain links TRBV7-3 to TRBJ2-1; the D gene is possibly TRBD2 (6 bases). Trimming shortened V by 4 bases and J by 9 bases, and 10 bases separated the two germline ends. Germline CDR1 reads SGHTA; CDR2 reads FQGTGA. The CDR3 totals 12 residues. CDR3 nucleotide sequence: TGTGCCAGCAGCTACGATAGCGGTGAGCAGTTCTTC. Translation: CASSYDSGEQFF.

The rearrangement joins TRBV29-1 to TRBJ2-3; 10 bases match TRBD2. The CDR3 runs to 16 residues. The germline gives CDR1 SQVTM, CDR2 ANQGSEA. J was trimmed by 5 bases and V by 0 bases; bases with no gene match: 8. CDR3 in DNA: TGCAGCGTTGAAGATCGAGAACTAGCGGGAATAGATACGCAGTATTTT. Translation: CSVEDRELAGIDTQYF.

The chain couples TRBV24-1 to TRBJ2-7; D possibly uses TRBD1 or TRBD2 (5 bases each). The CDR3 has 15 residues. V was pared by 4 bases and J by 2 bases, with 14 bases between. CDR1 and CDR2 from the germline V gene are KGHDR and SFDVKD. The CDR3 DNA follows: TGTGCCACCAGTGACCCCGGGGCCCGTCCCTACGAGCAGTACTTC. Amino acid sequence: CATSDPGARPYEQYF.

This clonotype was found many times. The chain joins TRBV3-1 to TRBJ2-5; maybe TRBD1 (6 bases). Deletions cut 4 bases from V and 1 base from J, with 10 bases between. The germline V gene encodes CDR1 LGHDT and CDR2 YNNKEL (reference sequence). The CDR3 has 14 residues. The CDR3 DNA follows: TGTGCCAGCAGCCGGGGGCGCCCCCAAGAGACCCAGTACTTC. It specifies CASSRGRPQETQYF.

This clonotype was seen ten or more times. The V call is TRBV6-1, the J call TRBJ1-2; TRBD1 is a possible D gene (5 bases). The CDR3 loop spans 14 amino acids. V lost 6 bases and J 5 bases, leaving 16 bases between the germline ends. Germline V lookup: CDR1 MNHNS, CDR2 SASEGT. The CDR3 bases are TGTGCCAGCAGGAGGGACGGCGGGACGTATGGCTACACCTTC. Its protein is CASRRDGGTYGYTF.